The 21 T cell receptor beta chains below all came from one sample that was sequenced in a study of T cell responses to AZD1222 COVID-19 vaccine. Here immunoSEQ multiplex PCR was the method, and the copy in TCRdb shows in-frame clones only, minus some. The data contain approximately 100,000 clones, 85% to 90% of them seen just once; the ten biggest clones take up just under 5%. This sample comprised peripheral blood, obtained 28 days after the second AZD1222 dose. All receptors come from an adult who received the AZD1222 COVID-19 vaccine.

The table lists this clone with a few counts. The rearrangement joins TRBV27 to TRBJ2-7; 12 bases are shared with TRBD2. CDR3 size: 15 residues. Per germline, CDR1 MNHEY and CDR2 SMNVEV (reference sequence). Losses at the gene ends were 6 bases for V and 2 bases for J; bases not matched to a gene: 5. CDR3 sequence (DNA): TGTGCCAGCAGCCCGACTAGCGGGGGCCCCTACGAGCAGTACTTC. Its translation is CASSPTSGGPYEQYF.

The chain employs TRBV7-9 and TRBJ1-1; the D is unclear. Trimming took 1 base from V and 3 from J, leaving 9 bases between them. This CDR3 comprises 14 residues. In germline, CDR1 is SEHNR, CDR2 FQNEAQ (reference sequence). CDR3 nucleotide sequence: TGTGCCAGCAGCTTAGTTTCGAGGGACACTGAAGCTTTCTTT. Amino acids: CASSLVSRDTEAFF. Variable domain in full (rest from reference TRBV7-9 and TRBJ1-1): DTGVSQNPRHKITKRGQNVTFRCDPISEHNRLYWYRQTLGQGPEFLTYFQNEAQLEKSRLLSDRFSAERPKGSFSTLEIQRTEQGDSAMYLCASSLVSRDTEAFFGQGTRLTVV.

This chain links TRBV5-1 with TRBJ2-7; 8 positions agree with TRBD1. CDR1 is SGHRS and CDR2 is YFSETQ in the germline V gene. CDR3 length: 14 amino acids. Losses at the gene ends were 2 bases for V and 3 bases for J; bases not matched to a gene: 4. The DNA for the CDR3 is TGCGCCAGCAGCTTCAGGACAGGGCTCTACGAGCAGTACTTC. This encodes CASSFRTGLYEQYF.

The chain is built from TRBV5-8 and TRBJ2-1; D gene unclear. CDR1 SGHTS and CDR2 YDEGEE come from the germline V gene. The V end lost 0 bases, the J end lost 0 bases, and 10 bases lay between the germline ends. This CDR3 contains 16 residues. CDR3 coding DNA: TGTGCCAGCAGCTTGGGAGTACTAAGCTCCTACAATGAGCAGTTCTTC. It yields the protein CASSLGVLSSYNEQFF.

The CDR3 spells CASSLVAGGPANYGYTF. The CDR3 DNA reads as TGTGCCAGCAGCTTGGTGGCAGGGGGCCCAGCTAACTATGGCTACACCTTC. The chain carries TRBV5-4 and TRBJ1-2; 8 bases are a match to TRBD1. Per the germline V gene, CDR1 is SGHNT and CDR2 is YYREEE (reference sequence). This CDR3 spans 17 amino acids. Germline trimming cut 0 bases from V and 0 bases from J; bases unmatched to any gene: 7.

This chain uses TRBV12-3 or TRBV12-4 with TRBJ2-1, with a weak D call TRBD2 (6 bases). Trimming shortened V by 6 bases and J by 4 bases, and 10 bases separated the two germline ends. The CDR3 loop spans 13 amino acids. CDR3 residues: CASRRDSYNEQFF. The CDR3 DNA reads TGTGCCAGCAGACGGGACTCATACAATGAGCAGTTCTTC.

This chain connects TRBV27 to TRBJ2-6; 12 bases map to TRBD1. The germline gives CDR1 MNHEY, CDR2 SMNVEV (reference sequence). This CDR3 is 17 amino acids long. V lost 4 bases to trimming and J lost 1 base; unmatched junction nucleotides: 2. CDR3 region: CASSSGQGASGANVLTF. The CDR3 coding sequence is TGTGCCAGCAGTTCGGGACAGGGGGCTTCTGGGGCCAACGTCCTGACTTTC.

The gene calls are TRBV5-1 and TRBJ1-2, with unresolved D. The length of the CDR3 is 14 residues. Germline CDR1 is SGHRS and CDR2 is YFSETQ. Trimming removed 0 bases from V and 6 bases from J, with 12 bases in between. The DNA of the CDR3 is TGCGCCAGCAGCTTGGGAAGCCCACCGGATGGCTACACCTTC. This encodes CASSLGSPPDGYTF.

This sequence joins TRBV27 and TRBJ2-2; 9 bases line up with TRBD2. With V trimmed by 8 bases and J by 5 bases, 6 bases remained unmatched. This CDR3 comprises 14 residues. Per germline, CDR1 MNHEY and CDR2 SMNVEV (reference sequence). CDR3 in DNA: TGTGCCAGCGGGGCGGGGGGGCTTACCGGGGAGCTGTTTTTT. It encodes CASGAGGLTGELFF.

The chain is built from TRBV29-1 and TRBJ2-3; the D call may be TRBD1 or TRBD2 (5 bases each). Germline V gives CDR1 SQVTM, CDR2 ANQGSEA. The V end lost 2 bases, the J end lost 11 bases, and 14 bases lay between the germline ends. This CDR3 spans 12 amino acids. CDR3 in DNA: TGCAGCGTTGAATTGGGGGTAGGAAAGCAGTATTTT. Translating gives CSVELGVGKQYF.

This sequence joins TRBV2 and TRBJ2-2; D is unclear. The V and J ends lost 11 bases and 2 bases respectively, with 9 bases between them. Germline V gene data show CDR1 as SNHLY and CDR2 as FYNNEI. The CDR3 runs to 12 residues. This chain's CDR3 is CAGRVNTGELFF. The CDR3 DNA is TGTGCCGGACGTGTTAACACCGGGGAGCTGTTTTTT.

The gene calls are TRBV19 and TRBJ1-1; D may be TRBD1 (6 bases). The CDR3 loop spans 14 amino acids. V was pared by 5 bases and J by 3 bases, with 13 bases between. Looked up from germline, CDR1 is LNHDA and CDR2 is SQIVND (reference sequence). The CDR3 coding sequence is TGTGCCAGTAGTTCCAGGACAGCTTACACTGAAGCTTTCTTT. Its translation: CASSSRTAYTEAFF. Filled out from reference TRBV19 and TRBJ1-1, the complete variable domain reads DGGITQSPKYLFRKEGQNVTLSCEQNLNHDAMYWYRQDPGQGLRLIYYSQIVNDFQKGDIAEGYSVSREKKESFPLTVTSAQKNPTAFYLCASSSRTAYTEAFFGQGTRLTVV.

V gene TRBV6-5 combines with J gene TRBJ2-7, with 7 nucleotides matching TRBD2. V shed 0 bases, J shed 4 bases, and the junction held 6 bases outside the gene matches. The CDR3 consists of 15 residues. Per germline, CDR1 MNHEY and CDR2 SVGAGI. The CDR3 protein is CASSYSSGGRYEQYF. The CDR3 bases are TGTGCCAGCAGTTACTCTTCGGGGGGACGGTACGAGCAGTACTTC.

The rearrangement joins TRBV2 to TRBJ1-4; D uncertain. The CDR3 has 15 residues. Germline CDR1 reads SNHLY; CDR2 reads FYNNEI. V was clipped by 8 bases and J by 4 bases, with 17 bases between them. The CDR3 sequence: CASSRGRRFNEKLFF. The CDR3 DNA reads TGTGCCAGCTCCCGGGGAAGGCGTTTTAATGAAAAACTGTTTTTT.

CDR3 protein: CASRWGRGTEAFF. As DNA, the CDR3 is TGTGCCAGTCGGTGGGGTCGAGGGACTGAAGCTTTCTTT. The chain uses TRBV19 and TRBJ1-1; D call uncertain. Trimming took 8 bases from V and 5 from J, leaving 15 bases between them. The germline CDR1 and CDR2 sequences are LNHDA and SQIVND (reference sequence). This CDR3 is 13 amino acids long.

The CDR3 loop reads CASLGQIGGYTF. CDR3 bases: TGTGCCAGCCTTGGACAGATCGGTGGCTACACCTTC. The rearrangement uses TRBV25-1 and TRBJ1-2, with D maybe TRBD1 (6 bases). V gave up 8 bases and J gave up 7 bases, with 14 bases separating them. The CDR3 totals 12 residues. Germline CDR1 and CDR2: MGHDK and SYGVNS.

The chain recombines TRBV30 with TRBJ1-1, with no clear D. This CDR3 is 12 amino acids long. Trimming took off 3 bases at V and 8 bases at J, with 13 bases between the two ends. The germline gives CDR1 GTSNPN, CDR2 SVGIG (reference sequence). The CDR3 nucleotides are TGTGCCTGGAGCATGGGAACAGCAGAAGCTTTCTTT. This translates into CAWSMGTAEAFF.

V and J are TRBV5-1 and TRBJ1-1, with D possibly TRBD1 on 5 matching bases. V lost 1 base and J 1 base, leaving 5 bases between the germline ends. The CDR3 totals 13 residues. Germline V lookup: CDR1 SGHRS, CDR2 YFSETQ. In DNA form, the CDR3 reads TGCGCCAGCAGCTTGACAGGGAACACTGAAGCTTTCTTT. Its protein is CASSLTGNTEAFF.

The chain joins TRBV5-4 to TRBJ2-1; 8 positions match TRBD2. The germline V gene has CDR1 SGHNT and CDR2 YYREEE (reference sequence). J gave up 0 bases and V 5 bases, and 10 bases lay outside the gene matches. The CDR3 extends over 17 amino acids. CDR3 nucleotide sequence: TGTGCCAGCAGTCCCGGGACTAGGCCCTCCTCCTACAATGAGCAGTTCTTC. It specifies CASSPGTRPSSYNEQFF. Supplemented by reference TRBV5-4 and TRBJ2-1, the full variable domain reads ETGVTQSPTHLIKTRGQQVTLRCSSQSGHNTVSWYQQALGQGPQFIFQYYREEENGRGNFPPRFSGLQFPNYSSELNVNALELDDSALYLCASSPGTRPSSYNEQFFGPGTRLTVL.

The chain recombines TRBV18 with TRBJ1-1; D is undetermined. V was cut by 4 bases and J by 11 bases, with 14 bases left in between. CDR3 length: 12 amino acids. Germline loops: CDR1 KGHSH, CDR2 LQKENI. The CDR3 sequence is CASSRTAAWAFF. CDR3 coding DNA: TGTGCCAGCTCACGAACAGCGGCCTGGGCTTTCTTT.

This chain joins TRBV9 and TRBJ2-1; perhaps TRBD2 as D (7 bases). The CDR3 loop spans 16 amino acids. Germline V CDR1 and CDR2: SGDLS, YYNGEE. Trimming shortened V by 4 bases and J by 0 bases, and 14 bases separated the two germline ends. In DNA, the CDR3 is TGTGCCAGCAGCCCGAGGGGGGGGATCTCCTACAATGAGCAGTTCTTC. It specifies CASSPRGGISYNEQFF.